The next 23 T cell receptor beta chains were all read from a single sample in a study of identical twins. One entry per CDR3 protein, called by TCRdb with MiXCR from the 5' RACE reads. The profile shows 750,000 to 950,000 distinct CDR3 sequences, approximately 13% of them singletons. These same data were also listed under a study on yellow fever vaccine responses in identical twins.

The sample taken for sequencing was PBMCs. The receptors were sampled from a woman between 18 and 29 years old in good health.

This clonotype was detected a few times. CDR3 in amino acids: CASSFFGTGGHQTMNTEAFF. The CDR3 bases are TGCGCCAGCAGCTTTTTCGGGACAGGGGGCCACCAGACCATGAACACTGAAGCTTTCTTT. J is TRBJ1-1 and V is TRBV5-1; TRBD1 agrees at 12 bases. From germline, CDR1 is SGHRS and CDR2 YFSETQ. V was pared by 2 bases and J by 0 bases, with 14 bases of the junction left unmatched. The CDR3 runs 20 residues.

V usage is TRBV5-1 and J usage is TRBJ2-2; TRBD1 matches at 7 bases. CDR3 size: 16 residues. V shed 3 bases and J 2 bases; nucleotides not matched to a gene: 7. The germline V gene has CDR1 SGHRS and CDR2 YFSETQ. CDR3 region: CASSSAPGGNTGELFF. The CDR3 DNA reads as TGCGCCAGCAGCTCGGCCCCAGGGGGAAACACCGGGGAGCTGTTTTTT.

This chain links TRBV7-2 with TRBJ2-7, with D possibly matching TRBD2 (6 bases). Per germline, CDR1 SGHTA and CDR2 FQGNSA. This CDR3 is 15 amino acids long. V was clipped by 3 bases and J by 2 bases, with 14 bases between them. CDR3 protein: CASSFAAAGTYEQYF. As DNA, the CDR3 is TGTGCCAGCAGCTTCGCGGCGGCGGGGACCTACGAGCAGTACTTC.

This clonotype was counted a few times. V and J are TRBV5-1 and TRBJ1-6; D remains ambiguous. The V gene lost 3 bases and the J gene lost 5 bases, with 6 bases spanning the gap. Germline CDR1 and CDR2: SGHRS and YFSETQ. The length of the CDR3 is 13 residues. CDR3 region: CASSSQDNSPLHF. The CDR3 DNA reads TGCGCCAGCAGCTCCCAAGATAATTCACCCCTCCACTTT.

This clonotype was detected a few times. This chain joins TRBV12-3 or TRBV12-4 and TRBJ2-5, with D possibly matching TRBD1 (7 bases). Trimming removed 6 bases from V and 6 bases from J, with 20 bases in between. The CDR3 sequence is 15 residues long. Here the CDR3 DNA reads TGTGCCAGCAGCGCGACAGACAGGGCGGGGAAGACCCAGTACTTC. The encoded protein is CASSATDRAGKTQYF.

The CDR3 nucleotides read TGCGCCAGCAGCTTGGACCCCCCAGGGATGATCACTGAAGCTTTCTTT. Amino acids: CASSLDPPGMITEAFF. V gene TRBV5-1 combines with J gene TRBJ1-1; tentatively, D is TRBD1 (5 bases). The length of the CDR3 is 16 residues. V lost 0 bases and J lost 4, with 16 bases in between. Germline values: CDR1 SGHRS, CDR2 YFSETQ.

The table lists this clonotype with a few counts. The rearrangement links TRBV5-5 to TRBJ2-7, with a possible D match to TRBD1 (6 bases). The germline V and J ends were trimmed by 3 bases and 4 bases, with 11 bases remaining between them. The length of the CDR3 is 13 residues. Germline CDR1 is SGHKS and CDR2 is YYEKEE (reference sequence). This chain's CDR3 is CASSSIGQYEQYF. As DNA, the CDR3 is TGTGCCAGCAGCTCCATCGGACAGTACGAGCAGTACTTC.

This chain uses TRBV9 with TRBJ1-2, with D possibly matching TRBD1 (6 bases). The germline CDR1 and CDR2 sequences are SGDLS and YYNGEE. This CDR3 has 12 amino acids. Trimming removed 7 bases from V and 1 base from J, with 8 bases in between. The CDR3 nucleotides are TGTGCCAGCGGACAGTTTAACTATGGCTACACCTTC. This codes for CASGQFNYGYTF.

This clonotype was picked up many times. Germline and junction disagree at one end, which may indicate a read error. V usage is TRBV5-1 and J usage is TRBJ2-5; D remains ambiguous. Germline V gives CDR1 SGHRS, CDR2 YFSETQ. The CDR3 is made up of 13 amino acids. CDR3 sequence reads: CASSLEGLETQYF. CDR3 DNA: TGTGCCAGCAGCTTAGAAGGGCTGGAGACCCAGTACTTC.

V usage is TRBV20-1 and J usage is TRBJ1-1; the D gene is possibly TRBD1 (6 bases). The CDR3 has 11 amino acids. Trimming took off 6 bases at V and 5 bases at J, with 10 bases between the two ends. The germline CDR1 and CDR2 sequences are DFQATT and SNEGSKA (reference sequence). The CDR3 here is CSALQGTEAFF. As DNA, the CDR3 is TGCAGTGCCCTACAGGGAACTGAAGCTTTCTTT.

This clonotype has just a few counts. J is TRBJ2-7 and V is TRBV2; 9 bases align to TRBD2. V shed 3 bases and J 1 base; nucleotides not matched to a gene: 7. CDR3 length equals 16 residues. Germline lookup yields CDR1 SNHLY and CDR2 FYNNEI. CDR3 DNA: TGTGCCAGCAGTGACTCTAGCGGGACCTCTTCCTACGAGCAGTACTTC. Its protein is CASSDSSGTSSYEQYF.

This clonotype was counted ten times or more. The CDR3 nucleotides are TGCGCCAGCAGCTTGACCGGGAATATCCAAGAGACCCAGTACTTC. The encoded protein is CASSLTGNIQETQYF. J is TRBJ2-5 and V is TRBV5-1, with a weak D call TRBD2 (5 bases). Trimming removed 1 base from V and 1 base from J, with 11 bases in between. This CDR3 region has 15 residues. The V gene's germline CDR1 is SGHRS and CDR2 YFSETQ.

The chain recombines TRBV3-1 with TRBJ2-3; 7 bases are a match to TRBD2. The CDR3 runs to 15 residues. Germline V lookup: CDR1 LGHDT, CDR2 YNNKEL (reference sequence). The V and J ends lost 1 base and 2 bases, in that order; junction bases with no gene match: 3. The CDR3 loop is CASSQVTSDTDTQYF. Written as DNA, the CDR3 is TGTGCCAGCAGCCAAGTCACTAGCGACACAGATACGCAGTATTTT.

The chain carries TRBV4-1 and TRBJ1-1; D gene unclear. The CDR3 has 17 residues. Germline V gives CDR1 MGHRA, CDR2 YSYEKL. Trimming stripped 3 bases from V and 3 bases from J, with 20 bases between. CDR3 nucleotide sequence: TGCGCCAGCAGCCATTCCAGGTTTGGGATTGCATACACTGAAGCTTTCTTT. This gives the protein CASSHSRFGIAYTEAFF.

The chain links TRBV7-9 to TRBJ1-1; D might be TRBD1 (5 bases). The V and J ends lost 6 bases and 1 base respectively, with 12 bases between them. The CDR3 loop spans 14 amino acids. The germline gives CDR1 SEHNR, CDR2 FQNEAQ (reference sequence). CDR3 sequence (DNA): TGTGCCAGCAGATCCGGGGGAGAGAACACTGAAGCTTTCTTT. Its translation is CASRSGGENTEAFF.

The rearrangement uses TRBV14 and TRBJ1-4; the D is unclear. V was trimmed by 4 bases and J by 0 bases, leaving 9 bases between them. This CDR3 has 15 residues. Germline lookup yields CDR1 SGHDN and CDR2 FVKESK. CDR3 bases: TGTGCCAGCAGCCGCCTCGGTTCAACTAATGAAAAACTGTTTTTT. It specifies CASSRLGSTNEKLFF. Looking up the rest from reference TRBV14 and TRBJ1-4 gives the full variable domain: EAGVTQFPSHSVIEKGQTVTLRCDPISGHDNLYWYRRVMGKEIKFLLHFVKESKQDESGMPNNRFLAERTGGTYSTLKVQPAELEDSGVYFCASSRLGSTNEKLFFGSGTQLSVL.

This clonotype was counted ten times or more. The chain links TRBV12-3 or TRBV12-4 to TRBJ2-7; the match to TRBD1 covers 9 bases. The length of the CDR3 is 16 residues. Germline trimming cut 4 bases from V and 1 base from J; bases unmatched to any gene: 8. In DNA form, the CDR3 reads TGTGCCAGCAGTTCAAATCCGGGACAGGGATCCTACGAGCAGTACTTC. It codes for CASSSNPGQGSYEQYF.

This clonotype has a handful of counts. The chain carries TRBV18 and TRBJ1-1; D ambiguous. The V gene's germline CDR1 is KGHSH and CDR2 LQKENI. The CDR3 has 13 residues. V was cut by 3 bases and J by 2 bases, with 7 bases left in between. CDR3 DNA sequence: TGTGCCAGCTCACCCGCGAGTAACACTGAAGCTTTCTTT. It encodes CASSPASNTEAFF.

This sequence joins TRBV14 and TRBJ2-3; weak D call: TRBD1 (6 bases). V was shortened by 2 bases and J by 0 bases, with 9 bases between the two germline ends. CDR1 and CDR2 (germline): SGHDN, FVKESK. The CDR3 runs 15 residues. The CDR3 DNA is TGTGCCAGCAGCCAACGACAGGCTAGCACAGATACGCAGTATTTT. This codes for CASSQRQASTDTQYF.

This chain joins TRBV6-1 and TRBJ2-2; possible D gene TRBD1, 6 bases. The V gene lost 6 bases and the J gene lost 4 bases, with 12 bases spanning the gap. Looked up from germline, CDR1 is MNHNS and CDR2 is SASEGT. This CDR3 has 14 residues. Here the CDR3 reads CASRQTGFTGELFF. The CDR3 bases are TGTGCCAGCAGGCAGACAGGTTTCACCGGGGAGCTGTTTTTT.

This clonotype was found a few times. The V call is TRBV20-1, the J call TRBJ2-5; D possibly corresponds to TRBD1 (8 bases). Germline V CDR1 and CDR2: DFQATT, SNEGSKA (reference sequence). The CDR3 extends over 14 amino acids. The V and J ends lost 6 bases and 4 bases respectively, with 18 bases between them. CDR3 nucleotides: TGCAGTGCCCAAGCGGACAGGGAGGGAGAGACCCAGTACTTC. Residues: CSAQADREGETQYF.

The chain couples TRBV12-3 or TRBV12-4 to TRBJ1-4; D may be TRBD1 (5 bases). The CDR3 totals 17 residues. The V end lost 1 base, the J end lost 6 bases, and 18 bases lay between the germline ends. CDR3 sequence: CASSLVLGGDRDEKLFF. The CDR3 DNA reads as TGTGCCAGCAGTTTAGTATTGGGAGGGGACCGTGATGAAAAACTGTTTTTT.

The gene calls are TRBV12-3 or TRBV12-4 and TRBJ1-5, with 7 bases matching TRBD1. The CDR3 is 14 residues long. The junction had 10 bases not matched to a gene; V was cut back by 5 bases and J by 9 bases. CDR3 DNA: TGTGCCAGCAGTCCCTACAGGGGCCGTGGGCCCCAGCATTTT. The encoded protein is CASSPYRGRGPQHF.